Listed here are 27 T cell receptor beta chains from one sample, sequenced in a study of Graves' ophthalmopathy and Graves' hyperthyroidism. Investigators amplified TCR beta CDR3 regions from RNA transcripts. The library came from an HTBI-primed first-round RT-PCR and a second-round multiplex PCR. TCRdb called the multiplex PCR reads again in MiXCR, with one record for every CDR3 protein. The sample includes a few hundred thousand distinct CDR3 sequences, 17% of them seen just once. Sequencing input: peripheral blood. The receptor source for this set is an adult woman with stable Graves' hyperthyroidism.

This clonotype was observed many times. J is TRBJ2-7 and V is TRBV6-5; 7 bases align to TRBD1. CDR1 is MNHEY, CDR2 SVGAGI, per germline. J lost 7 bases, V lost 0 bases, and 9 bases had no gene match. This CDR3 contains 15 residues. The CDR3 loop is CASSYSMSRDREQYF. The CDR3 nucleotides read TGTGCCAGCAGTTACTCGATGTCCAGGGACAGAGAGCAGTACTTC.

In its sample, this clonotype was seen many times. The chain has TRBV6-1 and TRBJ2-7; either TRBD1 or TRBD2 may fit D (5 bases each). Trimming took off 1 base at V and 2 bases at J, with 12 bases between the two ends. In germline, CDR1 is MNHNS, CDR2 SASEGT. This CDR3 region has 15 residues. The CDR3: CASSEESGTTYEQYF. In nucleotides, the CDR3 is TGTGCCAGCAGTGAAGAATCAGGGACCACCTACGAGCAGTACTTC.

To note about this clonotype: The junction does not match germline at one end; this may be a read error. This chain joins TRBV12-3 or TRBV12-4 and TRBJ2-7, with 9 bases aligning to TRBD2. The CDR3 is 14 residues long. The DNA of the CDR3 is TGTGCCAGCAGATTAGCGGGGGATCGCTACGAGCAGTACTTC. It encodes CASRLAGDRYEQYF.

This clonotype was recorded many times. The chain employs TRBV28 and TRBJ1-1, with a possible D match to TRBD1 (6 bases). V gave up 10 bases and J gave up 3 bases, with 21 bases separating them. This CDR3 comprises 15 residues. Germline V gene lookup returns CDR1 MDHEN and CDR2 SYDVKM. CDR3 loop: CAITGQPRRDTEAFF. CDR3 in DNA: TGTGCCATCACAGGACAGCCGAGGAGGGACACTGAAGCTTTCTTT.

The CDR3 bases are TGTGCTAGTGGTCGCTGGGACGAGGCGGTGGACACTGAAGCTTTCTTT. Protein product: CASGRWDEAVDTEAFF. This chain connects TRBV12-5 to TRBJ1-1; D is possibly TRBD1 (5 bases). V was shortened by 5 bases and J by 3 bases, with 19 bases between the two germline ends. This CDR3 contains 16 residues. Germline assignment: CDR1 LGHNT and CDR2 FRNRAP.

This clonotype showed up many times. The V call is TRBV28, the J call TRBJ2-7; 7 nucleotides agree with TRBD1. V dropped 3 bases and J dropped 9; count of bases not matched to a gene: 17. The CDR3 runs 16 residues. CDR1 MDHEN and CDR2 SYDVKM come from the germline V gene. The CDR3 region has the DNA TGTGCCAGCAGTTTCCCCTCGTCAGGGGGAAAGGGATGGCAGTACTTC. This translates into CASSFPSSGGKGWQYF.

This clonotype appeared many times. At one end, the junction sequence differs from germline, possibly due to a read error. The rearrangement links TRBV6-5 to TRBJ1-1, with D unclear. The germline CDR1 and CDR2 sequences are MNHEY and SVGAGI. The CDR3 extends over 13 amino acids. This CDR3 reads CANSNNGDTEAFF. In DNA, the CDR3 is TGTGCCAACAGTAACAACGGTGACACTGAAGCTTTCTTT.

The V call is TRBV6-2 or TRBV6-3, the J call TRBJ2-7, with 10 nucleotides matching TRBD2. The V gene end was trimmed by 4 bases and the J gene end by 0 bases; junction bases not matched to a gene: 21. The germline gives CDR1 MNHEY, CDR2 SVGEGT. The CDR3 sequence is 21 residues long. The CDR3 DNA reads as TGTGCCAGCAGTTTACTGGGTTTCAATTGGGCTAGCGGGGGCTACTCCTACGAGCAGTACTTC. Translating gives CASSLLGFNWASGGYSYEQYF.

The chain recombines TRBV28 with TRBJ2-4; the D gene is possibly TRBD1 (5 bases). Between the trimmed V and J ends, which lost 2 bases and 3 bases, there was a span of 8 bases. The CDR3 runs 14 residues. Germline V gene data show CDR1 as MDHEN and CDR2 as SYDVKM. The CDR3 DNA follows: TGTGCCAGCAGTTTACCGACAGACAAAAACATTCAGTACTTC. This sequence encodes CASSLPTDKNIQYF.

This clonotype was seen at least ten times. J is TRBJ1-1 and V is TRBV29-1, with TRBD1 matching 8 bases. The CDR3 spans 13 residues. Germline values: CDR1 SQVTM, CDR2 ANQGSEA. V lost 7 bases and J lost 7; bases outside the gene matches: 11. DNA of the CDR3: TGCAGCGCTTCCCGGACAGGGTTGGATGAAGCTTTCTTT. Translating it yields CSASRTGLDEAFF. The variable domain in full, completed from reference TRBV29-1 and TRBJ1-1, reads SAVISQKPSRDICQRGTSLTIQCQVDSQVTMMFWYRQQPGQSLTLIATANQGSEATYESGFVIDKFPISRPNLTFSTLTVSNMSPEDSSIYLCSASRTGLDEAFFGQGTRLTVV.

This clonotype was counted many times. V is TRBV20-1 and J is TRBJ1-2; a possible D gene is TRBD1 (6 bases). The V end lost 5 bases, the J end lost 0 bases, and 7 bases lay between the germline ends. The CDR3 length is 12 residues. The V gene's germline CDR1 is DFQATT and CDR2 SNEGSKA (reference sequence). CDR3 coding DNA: TGCAGTGCTTGGACAGCTAACTATGGCTACACCTTC. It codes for CSAWTANYGYTF.

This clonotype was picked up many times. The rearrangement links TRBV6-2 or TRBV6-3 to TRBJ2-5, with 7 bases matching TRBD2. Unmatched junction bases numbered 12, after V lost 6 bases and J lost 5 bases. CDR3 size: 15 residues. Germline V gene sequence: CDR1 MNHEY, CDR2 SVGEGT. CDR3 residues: CASSPGGVEAETQYF. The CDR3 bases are TGTGCCAGCAGCCCGGGAGGTGTGGAGGCCGAGACCCAGTACTTC.

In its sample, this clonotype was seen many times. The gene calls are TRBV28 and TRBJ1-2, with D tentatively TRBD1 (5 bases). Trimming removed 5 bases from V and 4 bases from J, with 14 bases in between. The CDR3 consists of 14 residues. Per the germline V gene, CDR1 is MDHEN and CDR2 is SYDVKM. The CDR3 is CASSPGHGVYGYTF. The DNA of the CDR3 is TGTGCCAGCAGTCCCGGACACGGCGTCTATGGCTACACCTTC.

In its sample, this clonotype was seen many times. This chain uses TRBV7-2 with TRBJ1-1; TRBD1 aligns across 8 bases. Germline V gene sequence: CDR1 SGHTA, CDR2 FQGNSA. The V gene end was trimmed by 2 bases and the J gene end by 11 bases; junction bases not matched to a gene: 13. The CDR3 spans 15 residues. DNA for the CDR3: TGTGCCAGCAGCTTACAACAAGGACAGGGACTTCTCGCTTTCTTT. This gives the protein CASSLQQGQGLLAFF.

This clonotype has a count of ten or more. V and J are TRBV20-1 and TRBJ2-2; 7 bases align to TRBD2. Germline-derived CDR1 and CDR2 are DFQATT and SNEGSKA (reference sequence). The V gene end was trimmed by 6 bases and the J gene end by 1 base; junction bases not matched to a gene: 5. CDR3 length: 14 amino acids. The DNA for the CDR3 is TGCAGTGCCAGACGCGGGAGGAACACCGGGGAGCTGTTTTTT. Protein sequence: CSARRGRNTGELFF.

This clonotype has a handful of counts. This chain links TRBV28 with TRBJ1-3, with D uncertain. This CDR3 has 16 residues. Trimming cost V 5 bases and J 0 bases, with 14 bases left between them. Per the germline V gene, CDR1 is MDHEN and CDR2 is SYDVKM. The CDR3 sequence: CASSVLGQSSGNTIYF. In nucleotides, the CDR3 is TGTGCCAGCAGTGTCCTTGGGCAGAGCTCTGGAAACACCATATATTTT.

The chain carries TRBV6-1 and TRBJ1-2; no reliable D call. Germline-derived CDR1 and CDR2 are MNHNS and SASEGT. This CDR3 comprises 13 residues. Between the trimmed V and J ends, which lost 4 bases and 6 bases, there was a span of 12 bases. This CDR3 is CASSGLSGDGYTF. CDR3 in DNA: TGTGCCAGCAGTGGCTTGAGCGGGGATGGCTACACCTTC.

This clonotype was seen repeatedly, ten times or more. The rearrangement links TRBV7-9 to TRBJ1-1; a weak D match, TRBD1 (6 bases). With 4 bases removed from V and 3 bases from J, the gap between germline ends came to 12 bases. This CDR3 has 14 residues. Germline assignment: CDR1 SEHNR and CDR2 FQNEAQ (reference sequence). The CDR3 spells CASSSVRTDTEAFF. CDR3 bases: TGTGCCAGCAGCTCAGTTCGGACAGACACTGAAGCTTTCTTT.

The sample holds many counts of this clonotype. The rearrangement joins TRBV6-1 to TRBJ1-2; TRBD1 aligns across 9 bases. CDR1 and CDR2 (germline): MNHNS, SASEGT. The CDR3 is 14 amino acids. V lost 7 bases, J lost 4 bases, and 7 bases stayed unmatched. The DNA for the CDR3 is TGTGCCAGCACTGTAGACAGGGGGATCTATGGCTACACCTTC. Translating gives CASTVDRGIYGYTF.

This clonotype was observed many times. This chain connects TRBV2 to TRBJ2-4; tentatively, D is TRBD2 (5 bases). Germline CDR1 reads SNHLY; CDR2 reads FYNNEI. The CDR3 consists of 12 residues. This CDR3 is CAIGSRKNIQYF. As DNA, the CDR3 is TGTGCAATAGGGAGCCGAAAAAACATTCAGTACTTC.

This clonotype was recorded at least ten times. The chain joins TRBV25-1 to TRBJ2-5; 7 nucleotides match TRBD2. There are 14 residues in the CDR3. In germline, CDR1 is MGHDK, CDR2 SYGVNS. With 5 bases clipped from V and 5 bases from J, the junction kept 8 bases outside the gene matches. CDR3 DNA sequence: TGTGCCAGCAGTCCCACTAGCGCCGGCGAGACCCAGTACTTC. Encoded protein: CASSPTSAGETQYF. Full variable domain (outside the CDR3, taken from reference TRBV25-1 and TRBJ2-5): EADIYQTPRYLVIGTGKKITLECSQTMGHDKMYWYQQDPGMELHLIHYSYGVNSTEKGDLSSESTVSRIRTEHFPLTLESARPSHTSQYLCASSPTSAGETQYFGPGTRLLVL.

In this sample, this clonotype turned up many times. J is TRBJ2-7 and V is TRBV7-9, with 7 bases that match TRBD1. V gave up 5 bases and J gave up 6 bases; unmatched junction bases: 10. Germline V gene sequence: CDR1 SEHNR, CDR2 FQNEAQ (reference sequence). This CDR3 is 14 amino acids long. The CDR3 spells CASSRGTEYVEQYF. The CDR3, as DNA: TGTGCCAGCAGCCGAGGGACAGAATACGTCGAGCAGTACTTC. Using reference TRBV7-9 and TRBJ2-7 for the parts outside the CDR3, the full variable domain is DTGVSQNPRHKITKRGQNVTFRCDPISEHNRLYWYRQTLGQGPEFLTYFQNEAQLEKSRLLSDRFSAERPKGSFSTLEIQRTEQGDSAMYLCASSRGTEYVEQYFGPGTRLTVT.

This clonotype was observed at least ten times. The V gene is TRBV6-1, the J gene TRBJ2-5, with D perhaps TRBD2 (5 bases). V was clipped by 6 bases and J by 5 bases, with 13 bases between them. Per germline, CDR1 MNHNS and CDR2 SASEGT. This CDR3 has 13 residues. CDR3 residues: CASSARGGETQYF. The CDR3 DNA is TGTGCCAGCAGCGCTAGAGGAGGCGAGACCCAGTACTTC.

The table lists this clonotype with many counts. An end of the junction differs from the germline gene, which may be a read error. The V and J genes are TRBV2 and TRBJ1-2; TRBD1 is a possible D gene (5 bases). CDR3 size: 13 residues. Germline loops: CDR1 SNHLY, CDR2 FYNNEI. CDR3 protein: CAGRDQGSMGYTF. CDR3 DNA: TGTGCCGGCAGGGATCAGGGATCTATGGGCTACACCTTC.

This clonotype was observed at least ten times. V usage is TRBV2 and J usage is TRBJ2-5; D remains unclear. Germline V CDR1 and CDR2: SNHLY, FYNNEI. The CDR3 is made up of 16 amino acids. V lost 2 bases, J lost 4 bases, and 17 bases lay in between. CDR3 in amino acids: CASSEPESTLGETQYF. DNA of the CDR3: TGTGCCAGCAGTGAACCAGAATCAACCCTGGGAGAGACCCAGTACTTC.

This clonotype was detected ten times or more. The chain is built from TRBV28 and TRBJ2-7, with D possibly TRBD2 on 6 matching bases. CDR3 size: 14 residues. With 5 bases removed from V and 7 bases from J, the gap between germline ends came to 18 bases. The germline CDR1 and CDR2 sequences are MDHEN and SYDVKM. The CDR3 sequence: CASSPLREYREQYF. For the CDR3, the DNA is TGTGCCAGCAGTCCTTTACGGGAGTATAGGGAGCAGTACTTC.

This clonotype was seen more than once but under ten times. The chain's CDR3 is CASRLGQGPYGYTF. CDR3 sequence (DNA): TGTGCCAGCAGGCTGGGACAGGGGCCCTATGGCTACACCTTC. The chain combines TRBV6-1 with TRBJ1-2, with 10 positions matching TRBD1. Germline V gene sequence: CDR1 MNHNS, CDR2 SASEGT. CDR3 size: 14 residues. Trimming at V came to 6 bases and at J to 4 bases, leaving 5 bases not matched to a gene.